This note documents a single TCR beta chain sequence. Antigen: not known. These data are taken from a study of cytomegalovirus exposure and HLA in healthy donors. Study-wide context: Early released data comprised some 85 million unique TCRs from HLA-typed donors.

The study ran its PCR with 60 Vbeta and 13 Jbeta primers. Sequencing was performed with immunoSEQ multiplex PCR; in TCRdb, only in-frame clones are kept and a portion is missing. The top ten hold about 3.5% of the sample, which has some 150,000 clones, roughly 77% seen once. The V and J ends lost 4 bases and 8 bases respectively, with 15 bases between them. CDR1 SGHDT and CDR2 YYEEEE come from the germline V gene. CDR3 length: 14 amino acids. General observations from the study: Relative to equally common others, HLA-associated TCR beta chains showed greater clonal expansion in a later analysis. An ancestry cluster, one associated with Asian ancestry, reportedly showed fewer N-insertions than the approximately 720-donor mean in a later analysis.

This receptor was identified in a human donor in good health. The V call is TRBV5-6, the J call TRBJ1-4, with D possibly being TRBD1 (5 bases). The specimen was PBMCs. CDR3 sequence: CASSILQAEEKLFF. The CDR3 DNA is TGTGCCAGCAGCATACTACAGGCCGAGGAAAAACTGTTTTTT.